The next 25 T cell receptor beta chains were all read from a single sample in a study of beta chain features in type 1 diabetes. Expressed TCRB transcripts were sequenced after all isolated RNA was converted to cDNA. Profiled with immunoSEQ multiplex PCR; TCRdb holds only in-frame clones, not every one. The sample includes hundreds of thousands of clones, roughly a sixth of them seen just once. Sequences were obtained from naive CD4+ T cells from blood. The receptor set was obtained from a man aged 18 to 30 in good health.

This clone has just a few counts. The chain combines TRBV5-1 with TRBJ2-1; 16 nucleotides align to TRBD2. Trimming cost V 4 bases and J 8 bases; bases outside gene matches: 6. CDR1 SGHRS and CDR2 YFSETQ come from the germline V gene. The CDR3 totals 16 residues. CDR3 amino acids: CASSEGTSGRGYEQFF. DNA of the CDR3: TGCGCCAGCAGCGAAGGGACTAGCGGGAGGGGCTATGAGCAGTTCTTC.

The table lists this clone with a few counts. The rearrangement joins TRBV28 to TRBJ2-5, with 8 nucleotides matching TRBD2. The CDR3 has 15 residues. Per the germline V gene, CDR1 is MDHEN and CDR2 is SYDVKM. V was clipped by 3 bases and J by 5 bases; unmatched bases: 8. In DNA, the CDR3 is TGTGCCAGCAGTTTTTCAGCGGGAGCGGGGGAGACCCAGTACTTC. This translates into CASSFSAGAGETQYF.

The chain's CDR3 is CATTAGRSYEQYF. CDR3 DNA sequence: TGTGCCACCACCGCAGGGCGGTCCTACGAGCAGTACTTC. This chain joins TRBV6-5 and TRBJ2-7; D perhaps matches TRBD1 (5 bases). CDR3 size: 13 residues. Germline-derived CDR1 and CDR2 are MNHEY and SVGAGI. Deletions cut 10 bases from V and 1 base from J, with 14 bases between.

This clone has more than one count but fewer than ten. The CDR3 region is CASSPAGGRGYTF. CDR3 nucleotides: TGTGCCAGCAGCCCCGCAGGGGGCCGGGGCTACACCTTC. The chain is built from TRBV9 and TRBJ1-2; 8 bases fit TRBD1. V shed 4 bases and J 8 bases; nucleotides not matched to a gene: 7. Germline CDR1 and CDR2: SGDLS and YYNGEE. CDR3 size: 13 residues.

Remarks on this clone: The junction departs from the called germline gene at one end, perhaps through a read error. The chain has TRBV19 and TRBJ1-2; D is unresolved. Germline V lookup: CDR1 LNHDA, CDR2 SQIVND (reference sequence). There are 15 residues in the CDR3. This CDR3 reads CASSLDTGKYRGYTF. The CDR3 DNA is TGTGCCAGTAGTTTAGACACGGGGAAGTACCGTGGCTACACCTTC. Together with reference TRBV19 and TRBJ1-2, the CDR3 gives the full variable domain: DGGITQSPKYLFRKEGQNVTLSCEQNLNHDAMYWYRQDPGQGLRLIYYSQIVNDFQKGDIAEGYSVSREKKESFPLTVTSAQKNPTAFYLCASSLDTGKYRGYTFGSGTRLTVV.

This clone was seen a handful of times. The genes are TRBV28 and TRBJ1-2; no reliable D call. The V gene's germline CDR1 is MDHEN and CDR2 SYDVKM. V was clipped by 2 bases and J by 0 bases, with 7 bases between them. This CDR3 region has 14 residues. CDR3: CASSLVNSNYGYTF. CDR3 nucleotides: TGTGCCAGCAGTTTAGTGAATTCTAACTATGGCTACACCTTC.

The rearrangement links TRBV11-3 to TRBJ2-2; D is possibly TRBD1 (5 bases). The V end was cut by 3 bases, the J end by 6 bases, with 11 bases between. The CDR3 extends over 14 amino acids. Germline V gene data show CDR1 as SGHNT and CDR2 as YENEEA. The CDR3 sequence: CASSFSLTAGELFF. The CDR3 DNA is TGTGCCAGCAGCTTCTCCCTGACAGCCGGGGAGCTGTTTTTT.

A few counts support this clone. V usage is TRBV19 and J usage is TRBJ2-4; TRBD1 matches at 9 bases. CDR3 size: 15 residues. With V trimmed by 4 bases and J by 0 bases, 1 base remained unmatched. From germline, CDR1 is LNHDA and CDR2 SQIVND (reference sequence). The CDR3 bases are TGTGCCAGTAGTAGACAGGGGGGAGCCAAAAACATTCAGTACTTC. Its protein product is CASSRQGGAKNIQYF.

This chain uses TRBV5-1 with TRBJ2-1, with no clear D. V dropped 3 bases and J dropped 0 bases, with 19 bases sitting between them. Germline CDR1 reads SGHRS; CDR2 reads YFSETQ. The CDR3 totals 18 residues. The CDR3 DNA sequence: TGCGCCAGCAGCTGGACCATAGACTTCCTAAGCTCCTACAATGAGCAGTTCTTC. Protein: CASSWTIDFLSSYNEQFF.

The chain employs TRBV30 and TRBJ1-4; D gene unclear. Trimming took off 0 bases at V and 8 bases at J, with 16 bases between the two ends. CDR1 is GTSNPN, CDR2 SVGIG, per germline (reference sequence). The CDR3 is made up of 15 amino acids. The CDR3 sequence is CAWSVRTGAREKLFF. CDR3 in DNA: TGTGCCTGGAGTGTACGAACGGGAGCTAGGGAAAAACTGTTTTTT.

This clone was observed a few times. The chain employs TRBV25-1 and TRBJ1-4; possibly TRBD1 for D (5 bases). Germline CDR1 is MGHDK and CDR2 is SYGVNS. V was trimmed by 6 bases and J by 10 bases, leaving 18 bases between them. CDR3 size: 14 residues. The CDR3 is CASSVGGEGRKLFF. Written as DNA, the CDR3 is TGTGCCAGCAGCGTCGGGGGGGAAGGGCGAAAACTGTTTTTT.

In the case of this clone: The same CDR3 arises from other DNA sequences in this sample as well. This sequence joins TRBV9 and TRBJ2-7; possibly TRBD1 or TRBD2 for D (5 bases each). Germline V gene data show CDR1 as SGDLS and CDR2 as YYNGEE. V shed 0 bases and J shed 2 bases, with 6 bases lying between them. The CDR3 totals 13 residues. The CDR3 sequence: CASSVGGTYEQYF. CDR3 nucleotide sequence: TGTGCCAGCAGCGTAGGGGGGACCTACGAGCAGTACTTC.

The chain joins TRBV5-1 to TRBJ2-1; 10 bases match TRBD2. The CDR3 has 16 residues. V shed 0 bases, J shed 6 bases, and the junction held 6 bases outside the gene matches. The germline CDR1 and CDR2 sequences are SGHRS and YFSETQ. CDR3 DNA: TGCGCCAGCAGCTTGGAGGCTAGCGGGAGTCCCAATGAGCAGTTCTTC. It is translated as CASSLEASGSPNEQFF.

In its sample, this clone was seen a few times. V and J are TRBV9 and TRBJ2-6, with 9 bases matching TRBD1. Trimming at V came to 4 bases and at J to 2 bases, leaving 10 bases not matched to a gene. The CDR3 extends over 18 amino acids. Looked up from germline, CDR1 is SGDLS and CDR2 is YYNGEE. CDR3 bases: TGTGCCAGCAGCCCCCGGACAGGGGCCGTTACTGGGGCCAACGTCCTGACTTTC. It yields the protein CASSPRTGAVTGANVLTF.

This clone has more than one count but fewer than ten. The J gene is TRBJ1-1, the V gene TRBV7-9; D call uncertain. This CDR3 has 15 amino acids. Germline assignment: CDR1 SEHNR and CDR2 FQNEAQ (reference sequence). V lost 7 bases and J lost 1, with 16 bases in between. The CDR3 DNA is TGTGCCAGCACCTTCCAGTTGGTTAGGAACACTGAAGCTTTCTTT. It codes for CASTFQLVRNTEAFF.

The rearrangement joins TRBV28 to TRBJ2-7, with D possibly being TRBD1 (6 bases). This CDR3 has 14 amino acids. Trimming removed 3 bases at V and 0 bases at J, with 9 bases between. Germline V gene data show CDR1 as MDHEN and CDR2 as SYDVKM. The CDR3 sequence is CASSFGQPSYEQYF. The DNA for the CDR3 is TGTGCCAGCAGTTTTGGACAGCCCTCCTACGAGCAGTACTTC.

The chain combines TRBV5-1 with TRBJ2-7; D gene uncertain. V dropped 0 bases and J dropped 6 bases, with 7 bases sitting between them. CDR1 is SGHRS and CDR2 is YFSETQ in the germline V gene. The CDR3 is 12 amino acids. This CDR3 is CASSLDRSEQYF. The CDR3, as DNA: TGCGCCAGCAGCTTGGATAGATCCGAGCAGTACTTC.

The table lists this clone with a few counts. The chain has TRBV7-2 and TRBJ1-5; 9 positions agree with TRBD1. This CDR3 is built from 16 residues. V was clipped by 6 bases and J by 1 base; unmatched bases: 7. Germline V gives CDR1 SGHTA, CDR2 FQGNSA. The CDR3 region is CASSLQGAVSNQPQHF. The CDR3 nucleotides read TGTGCCAGCAGTCTACAGGGGGCGGTAAGCAATCAGCCCCAGCATTTT.

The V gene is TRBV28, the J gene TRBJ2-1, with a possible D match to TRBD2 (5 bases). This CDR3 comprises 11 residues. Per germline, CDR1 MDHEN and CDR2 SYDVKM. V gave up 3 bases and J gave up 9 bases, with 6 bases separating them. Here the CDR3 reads CASSFRGEQFF. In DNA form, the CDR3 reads TGTGCCAGCAGTTTCCGGGGTGAGCAGTTCTTC.

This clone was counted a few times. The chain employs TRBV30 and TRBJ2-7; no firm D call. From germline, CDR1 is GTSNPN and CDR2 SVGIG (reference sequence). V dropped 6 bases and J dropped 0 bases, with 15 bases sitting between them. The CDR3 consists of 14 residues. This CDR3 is CACFRAASSYEQYF. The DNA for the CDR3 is TGTGCCTGTTTCCGGGCCGCGAGCTCCTACGAGCAGTACTTC.

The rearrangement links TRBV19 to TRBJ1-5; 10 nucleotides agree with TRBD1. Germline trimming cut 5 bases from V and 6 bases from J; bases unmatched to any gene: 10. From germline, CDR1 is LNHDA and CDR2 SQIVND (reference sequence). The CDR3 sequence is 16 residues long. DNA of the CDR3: TGTGCCAGTAGTTTTCGGGGGACAGGGGAGGCTCAGCCCCAGCATTTT. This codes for CASSFRGTGEAQPQHF.

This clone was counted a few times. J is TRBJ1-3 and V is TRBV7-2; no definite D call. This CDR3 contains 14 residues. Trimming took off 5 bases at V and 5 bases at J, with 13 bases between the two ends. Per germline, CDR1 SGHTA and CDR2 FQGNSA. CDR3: CASSPSTERNTIYF. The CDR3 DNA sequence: TGTGCCAGCAGCCCAAGCACAGAGAGAAACACCATATATTTT.

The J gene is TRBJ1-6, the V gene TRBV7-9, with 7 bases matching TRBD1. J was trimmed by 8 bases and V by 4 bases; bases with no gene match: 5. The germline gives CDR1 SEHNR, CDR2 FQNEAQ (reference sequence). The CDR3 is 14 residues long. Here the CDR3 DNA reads TGTGCCAGCAGCTCCAGACAGGGACATTCACCCCTCCACTTT. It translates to CASSSRQGHSPLHF.

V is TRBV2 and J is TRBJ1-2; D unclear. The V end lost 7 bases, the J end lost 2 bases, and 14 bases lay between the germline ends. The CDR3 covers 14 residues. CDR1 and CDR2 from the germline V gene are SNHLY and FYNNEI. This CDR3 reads CASTLRGTNYGYTF. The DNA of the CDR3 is TGTGCCAGCACTCTCCGGGGAACGAACTATGGCTACACCTTC.

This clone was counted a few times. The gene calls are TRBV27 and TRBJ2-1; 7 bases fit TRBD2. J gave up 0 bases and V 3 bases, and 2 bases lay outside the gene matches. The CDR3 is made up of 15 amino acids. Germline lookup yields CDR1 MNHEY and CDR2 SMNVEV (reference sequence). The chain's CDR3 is CASSLWGGSYNEQFF. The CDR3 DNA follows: TGTGCCAGCAGTTTGTGGGGGGGCTCCTACAATGAGCAGTTCTTC.